This T cell receptor (beta chain) was recovered during a study of CD8+CD57+ T cells in acquired aplastic anemia. General study findings and limits: Shared by patients and controls, 25 to 35 CD8+ CDR3s were abundant in patients.

CDR3 and TCR beta VDJ profiling relied on genomic DNA as the template. TCRdb redid the calling of the reads with MiXCR, one entry per CDR3 protein. This table holds hundreds of thousands of distinct CDR3 sequences, under 40% found once. Patients chosen for sequencing had shown CD8+CD57+ cell expansion by flow cytometry. The CDR3 loop spans 14 amino acids. V lost 6 bases and J 5 bases, leaving 16 bases between the germline ends. CDR1 and CDR2 from the germline V gene are SNHLY and FYNNEI. About this clonotype: Its matching antigen is unknown.

The sequencing input was sorted CD4+, CD8+, or CD8+CD57+ T cells (not recorded which) from PBMCs. The gene calls are TRBV2 and TRBJ1-1; D call uncertain. The sequence came from a human donor with aplastic anemia. This CDR3 reads CASRGLGGRTEAFF. Here the CDR3 DNA reads TGTGCCAGCAGAGGACTCGGCGGGAGGACTGAAGCTTTCTTT.